One sample yielded the 29 T cell receptor beta chains listed below, sequenced in a study of blood T cell repertoires in COVID-19 (dated by TCRdb to the early 2020s). The library was prepared using the immunoSEQ multiplex PCR assay. Sourced from immuneACCESS, this table was stored by TCRdb with only in-frame sequences that have V and J called. A share of the clones is absent; for the studies checked, an unresolved V gene accounts for under half, and the remainder has no known explanation. The sample table lists over 50,000 clones, approximately 84% of them with a count of one. The biggest ten clones account for around 15% of the sample. Input material: peripheral blood. The receptors come from a human donor in a cohort sampled during active COVID-19.

This clone was recorded a few times. The chain combines TRBV28 with TRBJ2-1; D might be TRBD2 (10 bases). CDR3 length: 20 residues. V was shortened by 6 bases and J by 1 base, with 28 bases between the two germline ends. Germline CDR1 and CDR2: MDHEN and SYDVKM. The CDR3 protein is CASRGDTGGSGRESYNEQFF. The CDR3 region has the DNA TGTGCCAGCAGGGGTGATACAGGGGGCAGCGGGAGGGAATCCTACAATGAGCAGTTCTTC.

The chain has TRBV1 and TRBJ1-1; the table's D call, TRBD1, has no DNA check behind it. TRBV1 is noted as a pseudogene. The CDR3 covers 15 residues. CDR3 protein: CTSRTGQGPSTEAFF. The CDR3 bases are TGCACCAGCCGAACTGGACAGGGCCCGAGCACTGAAGCTTTCTTT.

The V call is TRBV28, the J call TRBJ1-4; unclear D gene. V lost 4 bases, J lost 0 bases, and 9 bases lay in between. CDR3 length: 15 residues. Germline assignment: CDR1 MDHEN and CDR2 SYDVKM. The CDR3, as DNA: TGTGCCAGCAGTTACCGAGCTACAACTAATGAAAAACTGTTTTTT. Amino acid sequence: CASSYRATTNEKLFF.

V gene TRBV3-1 (or the pseudogene TRBV3-2) combines with J gene TRBJ1-2; D call uncertain. CDR1 and CDR2 (germline): LGHDT, YNNKEL (reference sequence). V was pared by 4 bases and J by 4 bases, with 10 bases between. There are 13 residues in the CDR3. This CDR3 is CASSLRRLYGYTF. Here the CDR3 DNA reads TGTGCCAGCAGCCTGCGCAGGCTCTATGGCTACACCTTC.

The rearrangement links TRBV3-1 (or the pseudogene TRBV3-2) to TRBJ2-5; 14 bases are a match to TRBD2. The germline CDR1 and CDR2 sequences are LGHDT and YNNKEL (reference sequence). The J segment lost 5 bases and the V segment lost 5 bases, leaving 7 bases of the junction unmatched. The CDR3 length is 16 residues. The CDR3 here is CASSYGLAGGGETQYF. Written as DNA, the CDR3 is TGTGCCAGCAGCTACGGACTAGCGGGAGGCGGGGAGACCCAGTACTTC.

This rearrangement joins TRBV9 to TRBJ2-3; tentative D call: TRBD2 (5 bases). Germline V gene sequence: CDR1 SGDLS, CDR2 YYNGEE. This CDR3 region has 16 residues. V lost 0 bases and J 1 base, leaving 12 bases between the germline ends. CDR3 in amino acids: CASSVGLSTRTDTQYF. In nucleotides, the CDR3 is TGTGCCAGCAGCGTAGGACTATCCACACGCACAGATACGCAGTATTTT.

DNA for the CDR3: TGTGCCAGCAGTGTCTACGCCTCCTACAATGAGCAGTTCTTC. Protein: CASSVYASYNEQFF. The chain employs TRBV2 and TRBJ2-1; the D is unclear. Trimming removed 4 bases from V and 0 bases from J, with 7 bases in between. CDR1 is SNHLY, CDR2 FYNNEI, per germline. The CDR3 covers 14 residues.

The chain links TRBV19 to TRBJ1-2, with a tentative D call TRBD1 (5 bases). The CDR3 has 15 residues. Between the trimmed V and J ends, which lost 1 base and 4 bases, there was a span of 13 bases. CDR1 and CDR2 (germline): LNHDA, SQIVND (reference sequence). This chain's CDR3 is CASSIGVDRPYGYTF. CDR3 bases: TGTGCCAGTAGTATAGGGGTTGACAGACCCTATGGCTACACCTTC.

This clone was recorded once. This chain joins TRBV4-1 and TRBJ2-7; D ambiguous. Germline V lookup: CDR1 MGHRA, CDR2 YSYEKL. This CDR3 comprises 16 residues. Trimming took off 0 bases at V and 2 bases at J, with 14 bases between the two ends. The CDR3 reads CASSQDAGSGAYEQYF. The CDR3 region has the DNA TGCGCCAGCAGCCAAGATGCCGGATCAGGCGCCTACGAGCAGTACTTC.

This sequence joins TRBV4-1 and TRBJ1-2; D is ambiguous. CDR1 is MGHRA, CDR2 YSYEKL, per germline. The CDR3 runs 18 residues. Trimming left V 0 bases short and J 8 bases short, with 25 bases between. CDR3 in amino acids: CASSQEGMVSSPSRGYTF. Written as DNA, the CDR3 is TGCGCCAGCAGCCAAGAAGGTATGGTGTCCTCCCCTAGTCGGGGCTACACCTTC.

This sequence joins TRBV6-4 and TRBJ2-1; TRBD2 might be the D (5 bases). This CDR3 is built from 16 residues. CDR1 is MRHNA, CDR2 SNTAGT, per germline. V shed 2 bases and J shed 0 bases, with 11 bases lying between them. The CDR3: CASSDLARSSYNEQFF. The CDR3 bases are TGTGCCAGCAGTGACCTAGCAAGGAGCTCCTACAATGAGCAGTTCTTC.

The chain couples TRBV13 to TRBJ2-5; 10 nucleotides line up with TRBD2. CDR1 is PRHDT and CDR2 is FYEKMQ in the germline V gene (reference sequence). The CDR3 consists of 14 residues. V trimming: 6 bases; J trimming: 4 bases; junction bases outside the gene matches: 5. The DNA of the CDR3 is TGTGCCAGCAGAATAGCGGGGGGAGGAGAGACCCAGTACTTC. Protein sequence: CASRIAGGGETQYF.

This chain uses TRBV7-9 with TRBJ1-3; D not certain. The CDR3 is made up of 15 amino acids. Germline loops: CDR1 SEHNR, CDR2 FQNEAQ (reference sequence). V lost 0 bases, J lost 4 bases, and 10 bases lay in between. The CDR3 sequence: CASSLAGGEGNTIYF. The CDR3 nucleotides read TGTGCCAGCAGCTTAGCAGGAGGTGAAGGAAACACCATATATTTT. Full variable domain (outside the CDR3, taken from reference TRBV7-9 and TRBJ1-3): DTGVSQNPRHKITKRGQNVTFRCDPISEHNRLYWYRQTLGQGPEFLTYFQNEAQLEKSRLLSDRFSAERPKGSFSTLEIQRTEQGDSAMYLCASSLAGGEGNTIYFGEGSWLTVV.

The V call is TRBV6-5, the J call TRBJ1-5; 7 nucleotides agree with TRBD1. J gave up 0 bases and V 5 bases, and 4 bases lay outside the gene matches. CDR3 length: 15 residues. Germline assignment: CDR1 MNHEY and CDR2 SVGAGI. CDR3 protein: CASSLYRGSNQPQHF. CDR3 sequence (DNA): TGTGCCAGCAGTCTCTACAGGGGTAGCAATCAGCCCCAGCATTTT.

The V call is TRBV5-1, the J call TRBJ1-2; 12 bases align to TRBD1. Germline V gene data show CDR1 as SGHRS and CDR2 as YFSETQ. The junction had 6 bases not matched to a gene; V was cut back by 5 bases and J by 7 bases. The CDR3 is 14 amino acids. The CDR3 here is CASSGDRGQGGYTF. In DNA, the CDR3 is TGCGCCAGCAGTGGGGACAGGGGGCAAGGTGGCTACACCTTC.

The gene calls are TRBV25-1 and TRBJ2-2; 9 nucleotides align to TRBD2. V trimming: 4 bases; J trimming: 5 bases; junction bases outside the gene matches: 11. The CDR3 consists of 17 residues. Germline values: CDR1 MGHDK, CDR2 SYGVNS. The CDR3 bases are TGTGCCAGCAGTGGGTTCTCTAGCGGGACCGGGACCGGGGAGCTGTTTTTT. Its translation: CASSGFSSGTGTGELFF.

The V gene is TRBV27, the J gene TRBJ2-7; a weak D match, TRBD2 (5 bases). Looked up from germline, CDR1 is MNHEY and CDR2 is SMNVEV (reference sequence). The CDR3 has 12 residues. V dropped 4 bases and J dropped 6 bases, with 10 bases sitting between them. The CDR3 sequence is CASSSRVGEQYF. In DNA form, the CDR3 reads TGTGCCAGCAGTTCGAGGGTAGGCGAGCAGTACTTC.

The V and J genes are TRBV12-3 or TRBV12-4 and TRBJ2-5, with a possible D match to TRBD2 (6 bases). CDR3 length: 13 residues. Trimming left V 5 bases short and J 5 bases short, with 12 bases between. CDR3 bases: TGTGCCAGCAGTCCTGGGACTCGGGAGACCCAGTACTTC. Its translation is CASSPGTRETQYF.

The chain employs TRBV9 and TRBJ2-1, with a possible D match to TRBD1 (5 bases). Germline loops: CDR1 SGDLS, CDR2 YYNGEE. The germline V and J ends were trimmed by 4 bases and 4 bases, with 15 bases remaining between them. CDR3 length: 15 residues. CDR3 protein: CASSPSGYRYNEQFF. The CDR3 bases are TGTGCCAGCAGCCCCTCAGGGTATCGGTACAATGAGCAGTTCTTC.

V gene TRBV11-2 combines with J gene TRBJ2-7; a weak D match, TRBD2 (6 bases). Trimming left V 4 bases short and J 2 bases short, with 12 bases between. The length of the CDR3 is 14 residues. CDR1 and CDR2 from the germline V gene are SGHAT and FQNNGV. Here the CDR3 DNA reads TGTGCCAGCAGCTACCGGGACTCCCCCTACGAGCAGTACTTC. Translation gives CASSYRDSPYEQYF.

This chain links TRBV14 with TRBJ1-1; D gene unclear. Germline CDR1 and CDR2: SGHDN and FVKESK. Trimming took off 1 base at V and 0 bases at J, with 18 bases between the two ends. CDR3 length: 18 residues. CDR3 DNA: TGTGCCAGCAGCCAAGCCCCGTGGCAGAGACAATTGAACACTGAAGCTTTCTTT. Its protein product is CASSQAPWQRQLNTEAFF.

J is TRBJ1-5 and V is TRBV6-2 or TRBV6-3, with a weak D call TRBD1 (5 bases). CDR1 and CDR2 (germline): MNHEY, SVGEGT. V lost 3 bases, J lost 7 bases, and 16 bases lay in between. The CDR3 extends over 15 amino acids. CDR3 loop: CASSYGGTAGQPQHF. CDR3 nucleotides: TGTGCCAGCAGTTATGGCGGGACGGCGGGACAGCCCCAGCATTTT.

This clone was observed once. This chain uses TRBV7-2 with TRBJ1-3; D unresolved. Trimming stripped 4 bases from V and 0 bases from J, with 4 bases between. This CDR3 comprises 13 residues. From germline, CDR1 is SGHTA and CDR2 FQGNSA. In nucleotides, the CDR3 is TGTGCCAGCAGCTCCGTCTCTGGAAACACCATATATTTT. This encodes CASSSVSGNTIYF.

The chain carries TRBV12-3 or TRBV12-4 and TRBJ2-5; D is unresolved. V shed 5 bases and J shed 4 bases, with 11 bases lying between them. CDR3 length: 13 amino acids. The CDR3 coding sequence is TGTGCCAGCAGTCCGCCCGCGGTAGAGACCCAGTACTTC. Protein product: CASSPPAVETQYF.

V and J are TRBV27 and TRBJ2-5; 9 positions agree with TRBD2. V shed 5 bases, J shed 4 bases, and the junction held 8 bases outside the gene matches. The germline V gene encodes CDR1 MNHEY and CDR2 SMNVEV (reference sequence). This CDR3 is built from 15 residues. The CDR3 coding sequence is TGTGCCAGCAGTATAGCGGGAGACCCGCCAGAGACCCAGTACTTC. This codes for CASSIAGDPPETQYF.

This sequence joins TRBV27 and TRBJ1-1; no reliable D call. Germline-derived CDR1 and CDR2 are MNHEY and SMNVEV (reference sequence). Trimming took off 5 bases at V and 0 bases at J, with 7 bases between the two ends. The CDR3 has 13 residues. The CDR3 loop is CASSNTVNTEAFF. Written as DNA, the CDR3 is TGTGCCAGCAGTAACACAGTGAACACTGAAGCTTTCTTT.

The chain is built from TRBV5-1 and TRBJ2-1; TRBD2 matches 8 bases. J was trimmed by 5 bases and V by 0 bases; bases with no gene match: 4. The germline V gene encodes CDR1 SGHRS and CDR2 YFSETQ. This CDR3 is built from 15 residues. The CDR3 region has the DNA TGCGCCAGCAGCTTGGCCCTAGCGGGTAACAATGAGCAGTTCTTC. Its protein is CASSLALAGNNEQFF. The whole variable domain, remainder taken from reference TRBV5-1 and TRBJ2-1, is KAGVTQTPRYLIKTRGQQVTLSCSPISGHRSVSWYQQTPGQGLQFLFEYFSETQRNKGNFPGRFSGRQFSNSRSEMNVSTLELGDSALYLCASSLALAGNNEQFFGPGTRLTVL.

The chain is built from TRBV5-6 and TRBJ2-2; 10 bases are shared with TRBD2. From germline, CDR1 is SGHDT and CDR2 YYEEEE. The CDR3 covers 16 residues. V trimming: 4 bases; J trimming: 6 bases; junction bases outside the gene matches: 9. CDR3 nucleotides: TGTGCCAGCAGCCCTGAGGGAGCGGGGGGGCCCGGGGAGCTGTTTTTT. Amino acid sequence: CASSPEGAGGPGELFF.

The genes are TRBV6-2 or TRBV6-3 and TRBJ1-5; possible D gene TRBD1, 6 bases. Germline-derived CDR1 and CDR2 are MNHEY and SVGEGT. The CDR3 covers 15 residues. The V end was cut by 4 bases, the J end by 6 bases, with 16 bases between. The CDR3 reads CASSSAGALFQPQHF. CDR3 nucleotides: TGTGCCAGCAGTTCAGCAGGGGCTCTCTTTCAGCCCCAGCATTTT.